Sequencing of this T cell receptor beta chain was carried out in a study of T cell responses to AZD1222 COVID-19 vaccine. The V and J ends lost 5 bases and 1 base respectively, with 8 bases between them. This CDR3 is built from 13 residues. The assay was immunoSEQ multiplex PCR, and TCRdb's table has in-frame clones only and misses some. Among 110,000 to 150,000 clones listed, 89% were seen once. This TCR came from an adult in good health. The gene calls are TRBV12-3 or TRBV12-4 and TRBJ1-1, with D hard to call. The sample here was peripheral blood, taken on day 0 of AZD1222 vaccination. CDR3 residues: CASSIIRNTEAFF. In DNA form, the CDR3 reads TGTGCCAGCAGTATAATTAGGAACACTGAAGCTTTCTTT.